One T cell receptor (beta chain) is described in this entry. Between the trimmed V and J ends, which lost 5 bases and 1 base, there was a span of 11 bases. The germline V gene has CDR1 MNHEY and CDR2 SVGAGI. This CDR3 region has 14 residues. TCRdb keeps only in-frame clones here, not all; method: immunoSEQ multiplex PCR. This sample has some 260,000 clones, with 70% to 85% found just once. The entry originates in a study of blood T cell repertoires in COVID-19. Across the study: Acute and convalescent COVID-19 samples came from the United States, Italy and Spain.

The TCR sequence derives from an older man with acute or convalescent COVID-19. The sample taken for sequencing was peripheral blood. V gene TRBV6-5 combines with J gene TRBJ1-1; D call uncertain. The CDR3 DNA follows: TGTGCCAGCAGTCCCCGGGTTTCGAACACTGAAGCTTTCTTT. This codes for CASSPRVSNTEAFF.